The clone carrying this T cell receptor beta chain was seen a few times. Its antigen is not known. This entry belongs to a study of T cell repertoires in cytomegalovirus infection. Looking at the study overall: Public TCR beta signatures indicated both CMV infection and matching HLA type.

The CDR3 has 12 residues. The V gene's germline CDR1 is PRHDT and CDR2 FYEKMQ (reference sequence). V was cut by 10 bases and J by 6 bases, with 16 bases left in between. The study, taken as a whole, reports: Carriage of CMV together with the relevant HLA was identifiable through cumulative public TCR beta family frequency. Dominating the ex vivo response were TCR beta clonotypes that were CMV-specific and HLA-C-restricted.

TCRdb analysed the reads with MiXCR anew, one entry per CDR3 protein. This repertoire shows nearly 550,000 distinct CDR3 sequences, about 15% found once; its top ten account for 20% to 30%. Sequenced sample: CD8+ T cells from PBMCs. This chain links TRBV13 with TRBJ2-7; D could derive from TRBD1 or TRBD2 (6 bases each). This receptor was obtained from a human donor in good health (CMV status not recorded). Some clones in this sample may be carry-over from other donors' samples. This chain's CDR3 is CATSQGGGEQYF. CDR3 bases: TGTGCCACCTCACAGGGAGGCGGCGAGCAGTACTTC.